This note documents a single T cell receptor beta chain sequence. Its antigen is still unknown. The method was immunoSEQ multiplex PCR; TCRdb's version includes in-frame clones alone and lacks a portion of them. The data contain approximately 44,000 clones, around three quarters of them singletons. The data are from a study of T cell responses to AZD1222 COVID-19 vaccine. General observations from the study: The donor group comprised mostly white British people and more females; the analysis possibly underestimated clonal diversity. At baseline, seropositivity was found in only a handful of AZD1222 recipients. Two AZD1222 doses significantly raised spike-specific TCR breadth and depth over controls.

The CDR3 is 15 amino acids. The V gene end was trimmed by 1 base and the J gene end by 4 bases; junction bases not matched to a gene: 5. Looked up from germline, CDR1 is SGHRS and CDR2 is YFSETQ. The sequence was collected from an adult in good health. Sequenced material: peripheral blood, taken on day 0 of AZD1222 vaccination. This chain uses TRBV5-1 with TRBJ1-3; 7 bases line up with TRBD1. The CDR3 DNA is TGCGCCAGCAGCTTGCGCCAGGGGGACGGAAACACCATATATTTT. Translation: CASSLRQGDGNTIYF.